This T cell receptor beta chain was identified during a study of tumor-infiltrating lymphocytes in primary liver carcinoma. Findings and caveats of the study: Tumor-adjacent and tumor-blood pairs overlapped less than tumor region pairs did.

Comments on this clonotype: Its target is unknown. The junction does not match germline at one end; this may be a read error.

Co-extracted RNA and DNA came from roughly 21-30 mg of unsorted bulk tissue. CDR1 and CDR2 from the germline V gene are MGHRA and YSYEKL. This CDR3 contains 16 residues. Synthesis of TCR beta cDNA was carried out from 500 ng total RNA with a constant-region primer. Three rounds of nested multiplex PCR with slightly modified ARM-PCR produced TCR beta libraries. Rounds one and two of PCR, each of 10 to 11 cycles, were primed with TRBV1-TRBV30 forward primers and a C-beta reverse primer. TCRdb independently ran MiXCR on the multiplex PCR reads; one entry per CDR3 protein. The table includes 75,000 to 80,000 distinct CDR3 sequences, 69% detected once.

V usage is TRBV4-1 and J usage is TRBJ2-2; 9 nucleotides align to TRBD2. The sequence was obtained from a man aged 35 to 55 with primary liver carcinoma and hepatitis B virus infection. The sample was tumor-adjacent normal liver tissue. CDR3 DNA: TGCGCAAGCAGCCGAGTAACAGCGGGAGGAACCGGGGAGCTGTTTTTT. Its protein is CASSRVTAGGTGELFF.